This T cell receptor beta chain was observed in a study of cytomegalovirus exposure and HLA in healthy donors. Study-wide findings and caveats: The authors listed 164 TCR beta chains as cytomegalovirus-associated. According to a subsequent analysis, TCR clusters identified in the first cohort showed a tendency to co-occur across the approximately 120 validation repertoires.

V lost 3 bases, J lost 4 bases, and 9 bases stayed unmatched. This CDR3 is built from 17 residues. Germline values: CDR1 MNHEY, CDR2 SMNVEV (reference sequence). Method: immunoSEQ multiplex PCR; TCRdb's copy keeps in-frame clones and lacks some. This sample has a few hundred thousand clones, with around nine tenths found just once. About this clone itself: The antigen remains undetermined.

This receptor was obtained from a woman in her late teens or twenties in good health and CMV-seronegative. J is TRBJ1-4 and V is TRBV27, with 9 positions matching TRBD1. Sequenced input: PBMCs. CDR3 DNA: TGTGCCAGCAGTTTTATGGGACAGGGTATTGATAATGAAAAACTGTTTTTT. Amino acid sequence: CASSFMGQGIDNEKLFF.